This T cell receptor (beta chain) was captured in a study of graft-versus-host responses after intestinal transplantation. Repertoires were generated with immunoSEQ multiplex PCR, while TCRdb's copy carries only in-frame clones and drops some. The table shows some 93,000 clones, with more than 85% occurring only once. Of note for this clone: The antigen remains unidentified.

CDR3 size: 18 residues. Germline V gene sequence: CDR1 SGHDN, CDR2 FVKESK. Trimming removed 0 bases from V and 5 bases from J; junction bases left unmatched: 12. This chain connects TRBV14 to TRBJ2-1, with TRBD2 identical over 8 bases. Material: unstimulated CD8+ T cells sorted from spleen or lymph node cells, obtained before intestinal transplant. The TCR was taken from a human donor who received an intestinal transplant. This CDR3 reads CASSQETPWASGHNEQFF. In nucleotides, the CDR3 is TGTGCCAGCAGCCAAGAGACTCCTTGGGCTAGCGGGCACAATGAGCAGTTCTTC.